The 12 T cell receptor beta chains listed next were all sequenced from one sample in a study of cytomegalovirus exposure and HLA in healthy donors. Amplification used 60 Vbeta primers and 13 Jbeta primers. Only in-frame clones appear in the TCRdb table, and some are missing; sequencing was by immunoSEQ multiplex PCR. This table has 200,000 to 250,000 clones, less than 85% appearing once. Sequenced sample: PBMCs. All receptors derive from a man aged 18 to 30 in good health and CMV-seronegative.

V and J are TRBV7-8 and TRBJ2-1; 14 bases line up with TRBD2. This CDR3 contains 18 residues. In germline, CDR1 is SGHVS, CDR2 FQNEAQ. J was trimmed by 2 bases and V by 5 bases; bases with no gene match: 8. The CDR3, as DNA: TGTGCCAGCAGCCCCGGGACTAGCGGGAGAGGGACCTACAATGAGCAGTTCTTC. This sequence encodes CASSPGTSGRGTYNEQFF.

This clone was detected only once. This chain uses TRBV6-5 with TRBJ2-7; 7 nucleotides agree with TRBD1. Germline CDR1 MNHEY, CDR2 SVGAGI. The V and J ends lost 8 bases and 2 bases, in that order; junction bases with no gene match: 9. The CDR3 is 14 amino acids. Here the CDR3 DNA reads TGTGCCAGCGGACAGGACGTTCGGACCTACGAGCAGTACTTC. Protein: CASGQDVRTYEQYF.

This chain links TRBV2 with TRBJ2-7; TRBD2 matches 9 bases. V gave up 7 bases and J gave up 0 bases; unmatched junction bases: 7. Germline V gene sequence: CDR1 SNHLY, CDR2 FYNNEI. This CDR3 is built from 15 residues. In nucleotides, the CDR3 is TGTGCCAGCACCCTCGGGCGGGAGGGCTCCTACGAGCAGTACTTC. Residues: CASTLGREGSYEQYF.

The chain links TRBV20-1 to TRBJ1-2; unclear D gene. This CDR3 is 11 amino acids long. V shed 0 bases and J shed 7 bases, with 6 bases lying between them. Germline V gene lookup returns CDR1 DFQATT and CDR2 SNEGSKA (reference sequence). The DNA of the CDR3 is TGCAGTGCTAGAGAGCCCGGTGGCTACACCTTC. Translating gives CSAREPGGYTF.

V is TRBV25-1 and J is TRBJ2-7; D may be TRBD2 (6 bases). Trimming removed 6 bases at V and 2 bases at J, with 20 bases between. CDR1 MGHDK and CDR2 SYGVNS come from the germline V gene. There are 16 residues in the CDR3. CDR3 region: CASSTVSGPGAYEQYF. DNA of the CDR3: TGTGCCAGCAGCACCGTTAGCGGCCCCGGGGCCTACGAGCAGTACTTC.

The chain uses TRBV6-1 and TRBJ2-5; the D gene is possibly TRBD2 (5 bases). This CDR3 region has 16 residues. With 4 bases removed from V and 5 bases from J, the gap between germline ends came to 20 bases. CDR1 is MNHNS and CDR2 is SASEGT in the germline V gene. CDR3 nucleotides: TGTGCCAGCAGTGGACACCTCAGCGGAGCCGGGGAGACCCAGTACTTC. Translating gives CASSGHLSGAGETQYF.

CDR3 loop: CASSPDFGTEAFF. As DNA, the CDR3 is TGTGCCAGCAGCCCCGATTTCGGGACTGAAGCTTTCTTT. The V gene is TRBV7-9, the J gene TRBJ1-1; unclear D gene. The CDR3 is 13 amino acids. V was pared by 5 bases and J by 5 bases, with 12 bases between. Germline assignment: CDR1 SEHNR and CDR2 FQNEAQ (reference sequence).

In DNA, the CDR3 is TGTGCCAGCAGCTTGAGAGCCCCAGAGACCCAGTACTTC. Its protein is CASSLRAPETQYF. The chain uses TRBV5-8 and TRBJ2-5; D is unresolved. This CDR3 region has 13 residues. Per germline, CDR1 SGHTS and CDR2 YDEGEE. V was cut by 1 base and J by 4 bases, with 8 bases left in between.

This clone was seen more than once but under ten times. This chain connects TRBV11-2 to TRBJ2-5, with 8 bases lining up with TRBD2. Germline CDR1 is SGHAT and CDR2 is FQNNGV. The CDR3 has 14 amino acids. V shed 5 bases and J 1 base; nucleotides not matched to a gene: 3. DNA of the CDR3: TGTGCCAGCAGCGTACTAGCGGTCCAAGAGACCCAGTACTTC. Translated, it gives CASSVLAVQETQYF.

V and J are TRBV28 and TRBJ1-2; D possibly corresponds to TRBD1 (6 bases). The CDR3 is 14 residues long. Germline V CDR1 and CDR2: MDHEN, SYDVKM. V was trimmed by 11 bases and J by 6 bases, leaving 22 bases between them. CDR3 DNA: TGTGCCGGCCGGGGGGCGCGTGGGAAGGATGGCTACACCTTC. Translating gives CAGRGARGKDGYTF.

The rearrangement links TRBV5-1 to TRBJ2-5; possibly TRBD1 for D (6 bases). V was shortened by 1 base and J by 3 bases, with 7 bases between the two germline ends. CDR3 size: 13 residues. Germline CDR1 SGHRS, CDR2 YFSETQ. CDR3 nucleotide sequence: TGCGCCAGCAGCTTGTCAGGGGAAGAGACCCAGTACTTC. Translating it yields CASSLSGEETQYF.

This sequence joins TRBV2 and TRBJ2-2; a possible D gene is TRBD1 (7 bases). Per germline, CDR1 SNHLY and CDR2 FYNNEI. The CDR3 length is 14 residues. The ends were cut back, 8 bases at V and 5 bases at J, with 15 bases in the middle. The CDR3 here is CASRRDSLTGELFF. CDR3 DNA: TGTGCCAGCCGGAGGGACAGCTTGACCGGGGAGCTGTTTTTT.